This T cell receptor (beta chain) was recorded in a study of T cell responses to AZD1222 COVID-19 vaccine (dated by TCRdb to about 2021). At the level of the whole study: A total of approximately 230 trial participants underwent TCR sequencing, of whom about 210 received two doses of AZD1222 and around 26 received two doses of the MenACWY control vaccine. Trial participants were enrolled by age into 18-55, 56-69 and 70-plus year subgroups, with around 150, 28 and 57 TCR-sequenced participants respectively.

The trim is 1 base for V and 5 bases for J, with a gap of 5 bases between the germline ends. For CDR1 and CDR2, the germline V gene lists LGHNA and YNFKEQ. The cysteine opens and the phenylalanine closes a CDR3 of 12 amino acids. Just CDR3 DNA is preserved here, 36 bases in frame from base 1. What this sample's time point label stands for: baseline before first vaccination. The sample's treatment or condition label, in plain terms: meningococcal conjugate vaccine given as trial control. Samples from vaccinated people were obtained from the UK trials COV001 and COV002, which included a single-blind randomized controlled phase 2/3 trial of AZD1222 (ChAdOx1 nCoV-19) in healthy adults. For TCRbeta chain sequencing, PBMC samples from trial participants were taken at day 0 and at day 28 after the second dose. The sample holds a few counts of this clone. The clone's antigen remains unknown. Per-base quality was not reported, and no clone a single base away is much larger than it.

The CDR3 regions of human TCRbeta chains were analyzed by immunosequencing. As for the original processing: TCRs in the repertoires were matched against a reference library of SARS-CoV-2-specific TCRs that had been generated with the MIRA antigen-specificity platform. Breadth was defined as the fraction of unique TCRs that were SARS-CoV-2-associated. Depth was defined as the fraction of total T cells that were SARS-CoV-2-associated. Using the MIRA data, every spike-specific TCR was mapped to the spike region that the TCR reacted to and assigned to either a CD4 or a CD8 class. Log10-transformed breadth and depth values were compared by one-way ANOVA with Sidak's multiple comparisons tests. The clones in this table, taken by TCRdb from immuneACCESS, are in-frame only. Not every clone is retained; where verified, under half of the shortfall comes from an unresolved V gene, and the cause of the rest is unknown. The V and J calls and clone size are taken from that table; D and trimming were inferred from the DNA. Here the sample has 150,000 to 200,000 clones; 92% occur a single time. The top ten hold about 4.6% of the sample.

The paper's findings and limits, for the study overall: After two AZD1222 doses, both the breadth and the depth of spike-specific TCRs were significantly higher than at day 0 and than in MenACWY recipients. Conclusions about previously exposed vaccinees are limited, since just five or six AZD1222 recipients were seropositive for SARS-CoV-2 at baseline. The 56-69-year group was small, and its depth increase did not reach significance, likely because of low power. Participants were mostly white British, with more females than males. The authors suggested clonal diversity may have been underestimated. The whole spike protein was spanned by vaccine-associated CD4 TCRs, and dominant responses were seen in regions 160-218 and 743-854. Reportedly, almost half of the unique spike-specific TCRs recognized epitopes lying outside the regions that are mutated in the B.1.351 and B.1.1.7 variants. Because no day 14 peak-response samples were available, repertoires were characterized only after the peak T cell response.

The sample consisted of peripheral blood, taken on day 0 of MenACWY control vaccination. The chain links TRBV4-2 with TRBJ2-5, with no confidently assigned D gene. The clonotype was recovered from an adult in good health. The CDR3 corresponds to CASSQVMETQYF. DNA sequence: TGTGCCAGCAGCCAAGTCATGGAGACCCAGTACTTC.